The 27 T cell receptor beta chains listed next were all sequenced from one sample in a study of control samples from healthy donors and cancer patients. Sequenced by immunoSEQ multiplex PCR; TCRdb stores in-frame clones only, minus some. The profile shows 100,000 to 150,000 clones, around nine tenths of them singletons. Input material: blood. These receptors were taken from a man in his forties or fifties in good health.

This chain connects TRBV11-3 to TRBJ1-1; D may be TRBD1 (5 bases). The CDR3 covers 14 residues. The V and J ends lost 7 bases and 4 bases respectively, with 16 bases between them. From germline, CDR1 is SGHNT and CDR2 YENEEA. As DNA, the CDR3 is TGTGCCAGCACCCAGAGCAGGGTAGGCACTGAAGCTTTCTTT. Its translation is CASTQSRVGTEAFF.

This clone has only one observation. The chain links TRBV11-3 to TRBJ2-7; 7 bases line up with TRBD1. CDR1 and CDR2 (germline): SGHNT, YENEEA. This CDR3 spans 12 amino acids. V shed 4 bases, J shed 7 bases, and the junction held 4 bases outside the gene matches. The CDR3 coding sequence is TGTGCCAGCAGCTCCCGACAGGGTGAGCAGTACTTC. The encoded protein is CASSSRQGEQYF.

The chain joins TRBV24-1 to TRBJ1-6, with 7 bases matching TRBD1. V shed 3 bases and J 7 bases; nucleotides not matched to a gene: 8. Germline CDR1 and CDR2: KGHDR and SFDVKD. The CDR3 totals 16 residues. The CDR3 here is CATSDEPARGNSPLHF. In DNA, the CDR3 is TGTGCCACCAGTGATGAACCAGCCAGGGGGAATTCACCCCTCCACTTT.

This clone appeared a single time. As DNA, the CDR3 is TGTGCCAGCTCATCGGGAGACAGGGGTGGGAAGCCCCAGCATTTT. This encodes CASSSGDRGGKPQHF. This chain connects TRBV18 to TRBJ1-5; 8 bases align to TRBD1. This CDR3 is built from 15 residues. Trimming took 5 bases from V and 8 from J; bases not matched to a gene: 11. Germline V gene lookup returns CDR1 KGHSH and CDR2 LQKENI.

V and J are TRBV7-6 and TRBJ1-4; D remains unclear. The CDR3 has 16 residues. The V end was cut by 1 base, the J end by 0 bases, with 9 bases between. Germline CDR1 is SGHVS and CDR2 is FNYEAQ. The CDR3 spells CASSLGQITTNEKLFF. The CDR3 bases are TGTGCCAGCAGCTTAGGGCAGATTACAACTAATGAAAAACTGTTTTTT.

CDR3 residues: CASSQDRNEQFF. As DNA, the CDR3 is TGCGCCAGCAGCCAAGATCGAAATGAGCAGTTCTTC. This chain joins TRBV4-1 and TRBJ2-1; D is ambiguous. Trimming pared 0 bases from V and 7 bases from J, leaving 4 bases between. CDR1 is MGHRA and CDR2 is YSYEKL in the germline V gene. CDR3 length: 12 residues.

The CDR3 coding sequence is TGTGCCAGCAGCGCCGAGCTAAATACGCAGTATTTT. It codes for CASSAELNTQYF. This rearrangement joins TRBV9 to TRBJ2-3; D gene ambiguous. The CDR3 spans 12 residues. Germline values: CDR1 SGDLS, CDR2 YYNGEE. V lost 3 bases and J 7 bases, leaving 9 bases between the germline ends.

The CDR3 DNA follows: TGTGCCAGCAGCCTTCGGACCGCCAAGCGGTTTAATTCACCCCTCCACTTT. This gives the protein CASSLRTAKRFNSPLHF. The rearrangement joins TRBV7-2 to TRBJ1-6; no definite D call. Trimming cost V 5 bases and J 6 bases, with 20 bases left between them. The germline gives CDR1 SGHTA, CDR2 FQGNSA. The CDR3 totals 17 residues.

This clone was recorded a few times. The genes are TRBV19 and TRBJ2-5, with D possibly being TRBD2 (5 bases). Per the germline V gene, CDR1 is LNHDA and CDR2 is SQIVND (reference sequence). Trimming took off 5 bases at V and 5 bases at J, with 18 bases between the two ends. The length of the CDR3 is 15 residues. The CDR3 here is CASSPTSSPGETQYF. Here the CDR3 DNA reads TGTGCCAGTAGTCCGACAAGCTCCCCGGGGGAGACCCAGTACTTC.

About this clone: The same CDR3 can be traced to other DNA sequences in this sample. The V and J genes are TRBV29-1 and TRBJ1-1; no firm D call. The CDR3 spans 12 residues. Germline V lookup: CDR1 SQVTM, CDR2 ANQGSEA. V dropped 4 bases and J dropped 1 base, with 7 bases sitting between them. CDR3 loop: CSVGPGNTEAFF. CDR3 bases: TGCAGCGTTGGGCCGGGGAACACTGAAGCTTTCTTT. The whole variable domain, filled in from reference TRBV29-1 and TRBJ1-1, reads SAVISQKPSRDICQRGTSLTIQCQVDSQVTMMFWYRQQPGQSLTLIATANQGSEATYESGFVIDKFPISRPNLTFSTLTVSNMSPEDSSIYLCSVGPGNTEAFFGQGTRLTVV.

Details on this clone: This sample includes further DNA sequences coding for the same CDR3. The chain joins TRBV2 to TRBJ1-6; 8 positions agree with TRBD1. Unmatched junction bases numbered 6, after V lost 3 bases and J lost 8 bases. The CDR3 runs to 15 residues. Germline V gene data show CDR1 as SNHLY and CDR2 as FYNNEI. CDR3 DNA: TGTGCCAGCAGTGATCGGACAGGGACGGATTCACCCCTCCACTTT. Translated, it gives CASSDRTGTDSPLHF.

The CDR3 region is CASSLVGRTGELFF. The CDR3 DNA reads TGTGCCAGCAGCTTAGTGGGGCGCACCGGGGAGCTGTTTTTT. The V gene is TRBV7-3, the J gene TRBJ2-2; the D gene is possibly TRBD1 (5 bases). This CDR3 has 14 residues. Between the trimmed V and J ends, which lost 2 bases and 4 bases, there was a span of 8 bases. Per the germline V gene, CDR1 is SGHTA and CDR2 is FQGTGA.

A remark on this clone: This CDR3 is also generated by other DNA sequences in the sample. The gene calls are TRBV21-1 and TRBJ2-7; whether TRBD1, the table's D call, matches the DNA was not checked. TRBV21-1 is an annotated pseudogene. The CDR3 runs to 15 residues. CDR3 protein: CASSKGPGGSNEQYF. CDR3 nucleotides: TGTGCCAGCAGCAAAGGTCCAGGGGGCTCAAACGAGCAGTACTTC.

The count of this clone is one. This sequence joins TRBV12-3 or TRBV12-4 and TRBJ1-3, with D unclear. The V gene lost 6 bases and the J gene lost 0 bases, with 3 bases spanning the gap. The CDR3 length is 12 residues. The CDR3 sequence is CASRDSGNTIYF. The DNA of the CDR3 is TGTGCCAGCAGGGACTCTGGAAACACCATATATTTT.

The rearrangement joins TRBV3-1 (or the pseudogene TRBV3-2) to TRBJ1-2; a weak D match, TRBD1 (5 bases). V dropped 3 bases and J dropped 8 bases, with 16 bases sitting between them. The CDR3 extends over 14 amino acids. Germline CDR1 and CDR2: LGHDT and YNNKEL (reference sequence). The CDR3 here is CASSQWNGAGGYTF. In nucleotides, the CDR3 is TGTGCCAGCAGCCAGTGGAACGGGGCGGGCGGCTACACCTTC.

The chain links TRBV6-1 to TRBJ1-5; D is undetermined. The V gene's germline CDR1 is MNHNS and CDR2 SASEGT. V lost 2 bases and J lost 2, with 16 bases in between. This CDR3 has 17 residues. The CDR3 region has the DNA TGTGCCAGCAGTGAAACTAGGGCCATTATCGGCAATCAGCCCCAGCATTTT. The encoded protein is CASSETRAIIGNQPQHF.

V usage is TRBV30 and J usage is TRBJ1-1; tentative D call: TRBD1 (6 bases). Germline CDR1 is GTSNPN and CDR2 is SVGIG (reference sequence). The CDR3 runs 14 residues. V was shortened by 0 bases and J by 5 bases, with 13 bases between the two germline ends. DNA of the CDR3: TGTGCCTGGAGTGTAGAAGGGGGTTGGACTGAAGCTTTCTTT. This codes for CAWSVEGGWTEAFF.

The gene calls are TRBV7-2 and TRBJ1-2; 7 nucleotides match TRBD1. There are 13 residues in the CDR3. V lost 4 bases to trimming and J lost 8 bases; unmatched junction nucleotides: 7. Germline V lookup: CDR1 SGHTA, CDR2 FQGNSA. As DNA, the CDR3 is TGTGCCAGCAGCTCAGACAGGGTGCGGGGCTACACCTTC. It encodes CASSSDRVRGYTF.

The gene calls are TRBV25-1 and TRBJ2-5, with 9 nucleotides matching TRBD1. Trimming at V came to 4 bases and at J to 5 bases, leaving 8 bases not matched to a gene. Germline lookup yields CDR1 MGHDK and CDR2 SYGVNS. The CDR3 has 15 residues. This chain's CDR3 is CASSGRQGGAETQYF. The CDR3 nucleotides read TGTGCCAGCAGTGGGAGACAGGGGGGAGCGGAGACCCAGTACTTC.

This rearrangement joins TRBV30 to TRBJ2-3, with 7 bases lining up with TRBD1. The ends lost 2 bases at V and 7 bases at J; junction bases unmatched: 3. Germline lookup yields CDR1 GTSNPN and CDR2 SVGIG (reference sequence). This CDR3 is built from 12 residues. This CDR3 is CAWSKQGNTQYF. Written as DNA, the CDR3 is TGTGCCTGGAGTAAACAGGGGAATACGCAGTATTTT.

The rearrangement joins TRBV18 to TRBJ1-5, with a possible D match to TRBD1 (5 bases). Per germline, CDR1 KGHSH and CDR2 LQKENI. CDR3 length: 15 amino acids. Trimming took 3 bases from V and 1 from J, leaving 10 bases between them. CDR3 protein: CASSPGGGSNQPQHF. As DNA, the CDR3 is TGTGCCAGCTCACCGGGGGGAGGCAGCAATCAGCCCCAGCATTTT.

The rearrangement links TRBV7-2 to TRBJ2-3; no clear D gene. This CDR3 is 14 amino acids long. V was pared by 1 base and J by 2 bases, with 7 bases between. Germline assignment: CDR1 SGHTA and CDR2 FQGNSA. DNA of the CDR3: TGTGCCAGCAGCTTAGAACACCTCACAGATACGCAGTATTTT. Translation: CASSLEHLTDTQYF.

The V and J genes are TRBV2 and TRBJ2-1, with D hard to call. The germline gives CDR1 SNHLY, CDR2 FYNNEI. V was shortened by 4 bases and J by 3 bases, with 7 bases between the two germline ends. This CDR3 contains 13 residues. The CDR3 nucleotides are TGTGCCAGCAGTGCAAAGAGCTACAATGAGCAGTTCTTC. Amino acids: CASSAKSYNEQFF. Variable domain in full (rest from reference TRBV2 and TRBJ2-1): EPEVTQTPSHQVTQMGQEVILRCVPISNHLYFYWYRQILGQKVEFLVSFYNNEISEKSEIFDDQFSVERPDGSNFTLKIRSTKLEDSAMYFCASSAKSYNEQFFGPGTRLTVL.

This clone has just one count. CDR3 sequence reads: CASSPPRWLAGGQADTQYF. The CDR3 coding sequence is TGTGCCAGCAGCCCCCCTCGGTGGCTAGCGGGGGGGCAGGCAGATACGCAGTATTTT. The rearrangement links TRBV13 to TRBJ2-3, with TRBD2 matching over 12 bases. The CDR3 spans 19 residues. The V gene end was trimmed by 5 bases and the J gene end by 4 bases; junction bases not matched to a gene: 16. Germline assignment: CDR1 PRHDT and CDR2 FYEKMQ (reference sequence).

The chain joins TRBV5-8 to TRBJ1-5, with 7 bases matching TRBD1. The CDR3 is 16 amino acids. Germline V lookup: CDR1 SGHTS, CDR2 YDEGEE. V gave up 4 bases and J gave up 2 bases; unmatched junction bases: 9. The CDR3 DNA sequence: TGTGCCAGCAGCCCGGGACAGACGTTTGGCAATCAGCCCCAGCATTTT. Amino acid sequence: CASSPGQTFGNQPQHF. The full variable domain, with the rest looked up from reference TRBV5-8 and TRBJ1-5, is EAGVTQSPTHLIKTRGQQATLRCSPISGHTSVYWYQQALGLGLQFLLWYDEGEERNRGNFPPRFSGRQFPNYSSELNVNALELEDSALYLCASSPGQTFGNQPQHFGDGTRLSIL.

The rearrangement joins TRBV24-1 to TRBJ2-3, with a tentative D call TRBD1 (6 bases). V lost 2 bases, J lost 0 bases, and 11 bases lay in between. The germline gives CDR1 KGHDR, CDR2 SFDVKD. This CDR3 is 16 amino acids long. CDR3 loop: CATSDYRAGSTDTQYF. CDR3 bases: TGTGCCACCAGTGATTACAGGGCTGGAAGCACAGATACGCAGTATTTT.

The chain couples TRBV14 to TRBJ1-2; the D is unclear. Deletions cut 5 bases from V and 8 bases from J, with 18 bases between. This CDR3 has 14 amino acids. In germline, CDR1 is SGHDN, CDR2 FVKESK. The CDR3 reads CASSKTPGPWGYTF. The DNA of the CDR3 is TGTGCCAGCAGCAAGACACCGGGCCCCTGGGGCTACACCTTC.